The next 14 T cell receptor beta chains were all read from a single sample in a study of vaccination effects on CD4 cells after COVID-19. Isolating CD4+ T cells followed approximately ten days of culture. Only in-frame clones appear in the TCRdb table, and some are missing; sequencing was by immunoSEQ multiplex PCR. The repertoire holds about 58,000 clones, with 60% to 85% as singletons. Their target antigens are unknown. The specimen was CD4+ T cells from PBMCs cultured without peptide, collected before COVID-19 vaccination. The receptors here all came from a human donor who received a COVID-19 vaccine.

This clone showed up just once. The chain couples TRBV7-3 to TRBJ2-6; 7 bases are a match to TRBD2. Germline CDR1 reads SGHTA; CDR2 reads FQGTGA. CDR3 size: 14 residues. J was trimmed by 2 bases and V by 6 bases; bases with no gene match: 1. DNA of the CDR3: TGTGCCAGCAGTCGGGGGGCTGGGGCCAACGTCCTGACTTTC. Residues: CASSRGAGANVLTF.

The rearrangement links TRBV2 to TRBJ2-3, with 9 bases matching TRBD1. Germline V gene data show CDR1 as SNHLY and CDR2 as FYNNEI. The CDR3 has 14 residues. V dropped 9 bases and J dropped 4; count of bases not matched to a gene: 8. CDR3 nucleotides: TGTGCCAGTAGGGGGACAGGGAAAGCAGATACGCAGTATTTT. Translated: CASRGTGKADTQYF.

The gene calls are TRBV24-1 and TRBJ1-5; weak D call: TRBD1 (5 bases). The CDR3 covers 14 residues. Trimming removed 0 bases at V and 8 bases at J, with 10 bases between. Germline V CDR1 and CDR2: KGHDR, SFDVKD. CDR3 nucleotide sequence: TGTGCCACCAGTGATTTGGGGACGATTGAGCCCCAGCATTTT. This sequence encodes CATSDLGTIEPQHF.

The genes are TRBV9 and TRBJ2-3, with 8 bases matching TRBD1. The junction had 6 bases not matched to a gene; V was cut back by 3 bases and J by 3 bases. This CDR3 is 15 amino acids long. Per the germline V gene, CDR1 is SGDLS and CDR2 is YYNGEE. The CDR3: CASSARTGSTDTQYF. CDR3 DNA: TGTGCCAGCAGCGCCCGGACAGGGAGTACAGATACGCAGTATTTT.

The chain combines TRBV27 with TRBJ1-2, with 10 positions matching TRBD1. Germline CDR1 is MNHEY and CDR2 is SMNVEV (reference sequence). Trimming removed 4 bases from V and 2 bases from J; junction bases left unmatched: 4. The CDR3 is made up of 15 amino acids. The CDR3 DNA is TGTGCCAGCAGTTCCAGGGACAGGGGAAACTATGGCTACACCTTC. Translation: CASSSRDRGNYGYTF.

The V call is TRBV2, the J call TRBJ2-1, with D maybe TRBD1 (6 bases). The germline V gene has CDR1 SNHLY and CDR2 FYNNEI. The length of the CDR3 is 13 residues. V was pared by 5 bases and J by 4 bases, with 9 bases between. The CDR3 nucleotides are TGTGCCAGCAGTTGGGACAAATACAATGAGCAGTTCTTC. Protein product: CASSWDKYNEQFF.

The chain uses TRBV4-1 and TRBJ2-1; 11 bases fit TRBD2. Germline CDR1 and CDR2: MGHRA and YSYEKL. The length of the CDR3 is 21 residues. J lost 0 bases, V lost 3 bases, and 16 bases had no gene match. The CDR3, as DNA: TGCGCCAGCAGCCACAACAAAGGGGGTAGCGGGGGGGCCTTCTCCTACAATGAGCAGTTCTTC. Translated, it gives CASSHNKGGSGGAFSYNEQFF.

The chain is built from TRBV6-5 and TRBJ1-2, with TRBD1 as a possible D gene (6 bases). Germline-derived CDR1 and CDR2 are MNHEY and SVGAGI. This CDR3 spans 13 amino acids. V lost 2 bases to trimming and J lost 6 bases, with 10 bases between them. CDR3 amino acids: CASSYTGRNGYTF. The CDR3 DNA sequence: TGTGCCAGCAGTTACACAGGGAGGAATGGCTACACCTTC.

J is TRBJ1-1 and V is TRBV6-5; no clear D gene. Looked up from germline, CDR1 is MNHEY and CDR2 is SVGAGI. Trimming pared 6 bases from V and 0 bases from J, leaving 14 bases between. CDR3 length: 15 amino acids. The CDR3 loop is CASRSGVRMNTEAFF. As DNA, the CDR3 is TGTGCCAGCAGGAGCGGAGTCAGGATGAACACTGAAGCTTTCTTT.

The chain carries TRBV7-8 and TRBJ2-7; no clear D. Germline lookup yields CDR1 SGHVS and CDR2 FQNEAQ. CDR3 length: 12 residues. Trimming took off 4 bases at V and 0 bases at J, with 4 bases between the two ends. In DNA form, the CDR3 reads TGTGCCAGCAGCTCTAGCTCCTACGAGCAGTACGTC. Amino acid sequence: CASSSSSYEQYV.

The rearrangement joins TRBV6-1 to TRBJ2-5; the D is unclear. V dropped 2 bases and J dropped 4 bases, with 8 bases sitting between them. The CDR3 has 13 residues. Germline V gene lookup returns CDR1 MNHNS and CDR2 SASEGT. The CDR3 loop is CASSERTTETQYF. As DNA, the CDR3 is TGTGCCAGCAGTGAACGAACTACAGAGACCCAGTACTTC.

The rearrangement joins TRBV30 to TRBJ1-6; the D is unclear. Trimming removed 1 base at V and 10 bases at J, with 11 bases between. The CDR3 covers 13 residues. The germline V gene encodes CDR1 GTSNPN and CDR2 SVGIG (reference sequence). The CDR3 DNA reads as TGTGCCTGGAGTGGCCAAAATGAGTCACCCCTCCACTTT. It is translated as CAWSGQNESPLHF.

The rearrangement uses TRBV18 and TRBJ2-7; tentative D call: TRBD1 (6 bases). The CDR3 length is 12 residues. Deletions cut 4 bases from V and 6 bases from J, with 10 bases between. The germline CDR1 and CDR2 sequences are KGHSH and LQKENI. DNA for the CDR3: TGTGCCAGCTCACACAGGGATGGCGAGCAGTACGTC. Its protein product is CASSHRDGEQYV.

This rearrangement joins TRBV3-1 (or the pseudogene TRBV3-2) to TRBJ2-7; 7 bases match TRBD2. The CDR3 consists of 13 residues. Germline V gene lookup returns CDR1 LGHDT and CDR2 YNNKEL (reference sequence). The V gene end was trimmed by 4 bases and the J gene end by 5 bases; junction bases not matched to a gene: 5. CDR3 bases: TGTGCCAGCAGCCGGGGGGGACGGAACGAGCAGTACGTC. Residues: CASSRGGRNEQYV.